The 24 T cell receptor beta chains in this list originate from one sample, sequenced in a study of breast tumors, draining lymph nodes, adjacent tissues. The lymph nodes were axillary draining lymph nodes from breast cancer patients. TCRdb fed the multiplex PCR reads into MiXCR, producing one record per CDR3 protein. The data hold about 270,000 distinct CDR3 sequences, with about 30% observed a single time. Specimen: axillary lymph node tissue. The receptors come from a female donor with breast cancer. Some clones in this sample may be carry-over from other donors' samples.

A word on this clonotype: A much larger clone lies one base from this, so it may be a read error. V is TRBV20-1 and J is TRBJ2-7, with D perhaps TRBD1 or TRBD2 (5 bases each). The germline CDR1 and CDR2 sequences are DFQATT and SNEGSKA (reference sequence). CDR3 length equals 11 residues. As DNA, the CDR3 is TGCAGTGCTGGGGACCCGGACATTATGTTCTTC. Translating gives CSAGDPDIMFF.

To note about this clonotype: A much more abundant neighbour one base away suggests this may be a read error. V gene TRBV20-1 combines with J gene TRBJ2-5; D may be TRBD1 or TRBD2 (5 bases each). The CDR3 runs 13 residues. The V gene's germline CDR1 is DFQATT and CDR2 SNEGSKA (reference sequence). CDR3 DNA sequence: TGCAGTGCTAGAGGTCCGGGGCAAGAGACCCGGTACTTC. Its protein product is CSARGPGQETRYF.

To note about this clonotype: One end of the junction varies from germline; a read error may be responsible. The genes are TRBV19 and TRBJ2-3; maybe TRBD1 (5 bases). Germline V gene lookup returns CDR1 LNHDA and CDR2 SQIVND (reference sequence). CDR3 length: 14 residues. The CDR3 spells CASSIRTSTDAQYF. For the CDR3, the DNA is TGTGCCAGTAGTATACGGACAAGCACAGATGCGCAGTACTTT.

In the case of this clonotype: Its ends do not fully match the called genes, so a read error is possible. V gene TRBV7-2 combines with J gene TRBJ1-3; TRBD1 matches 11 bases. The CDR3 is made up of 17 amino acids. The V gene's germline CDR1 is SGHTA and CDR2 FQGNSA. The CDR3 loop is CASSRGQGVLSENPIYF. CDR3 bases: TGTGCCAGCAGTCGGGGACAGGGGGTGCTCTCTGAAAACCCCATATATTTT.

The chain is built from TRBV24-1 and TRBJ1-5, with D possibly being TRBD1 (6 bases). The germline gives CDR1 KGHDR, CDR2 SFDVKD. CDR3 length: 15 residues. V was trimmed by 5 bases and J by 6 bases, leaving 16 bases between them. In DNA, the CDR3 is TGTGCCACCAGTGCTAGCCCAACAGGGAGTCAGCCCCAGCATTTT. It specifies CATSASPTGSQPQHF.

CDR3 nucleotide sequence: TGTGCCAGCAGCACTAGCGGGAGTAGGGGCGAGCAGTTCTTC. This gives the protein CASSTSGSRGEQFF. The V call is TRBV7-9, the J call TRBJ2-1; 11 nucleotides match TRBD2. CDR3 length: 14 residues. J gave up 10 bases and V 5 bases, and 7 bases lay outside the gene matches. From germline, CDR1 is SEHNR and CDR2 FQNEAQ (reference sequence).

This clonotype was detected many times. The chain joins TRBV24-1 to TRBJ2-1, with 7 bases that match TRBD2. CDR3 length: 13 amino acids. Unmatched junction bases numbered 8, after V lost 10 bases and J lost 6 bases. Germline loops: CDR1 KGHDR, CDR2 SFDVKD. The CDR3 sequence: CATQTTSPNEQFF. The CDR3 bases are TGTGCCACACAAACGACTAGCCCCAATGAGCAGTTCTTC.

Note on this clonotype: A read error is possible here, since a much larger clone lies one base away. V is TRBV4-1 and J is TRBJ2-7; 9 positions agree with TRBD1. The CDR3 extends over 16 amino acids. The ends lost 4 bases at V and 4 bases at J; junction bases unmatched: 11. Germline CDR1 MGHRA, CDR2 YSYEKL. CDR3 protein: CASSRDDRGGSYEQYF. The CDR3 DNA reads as TGCGCCAGCAGCCGAGACGACAGGGGGGGCTCGTACGAGCAGTACTTC.

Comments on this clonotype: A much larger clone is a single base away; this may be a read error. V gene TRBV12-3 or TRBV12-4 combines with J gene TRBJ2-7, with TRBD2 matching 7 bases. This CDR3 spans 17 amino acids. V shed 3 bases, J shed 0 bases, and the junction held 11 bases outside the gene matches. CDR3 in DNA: TGTGCCAGCAGTTTCGCCGGGTTGGCGGGAGACTCCTACGAGCAGTACTTC. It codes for CASSFAGLAGDSYEQYF.

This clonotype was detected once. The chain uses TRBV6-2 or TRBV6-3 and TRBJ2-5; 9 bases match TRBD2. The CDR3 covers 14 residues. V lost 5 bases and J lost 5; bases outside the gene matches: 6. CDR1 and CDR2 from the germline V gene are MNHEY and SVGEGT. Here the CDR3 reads CASSHHSGRETQYF. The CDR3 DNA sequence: TGTGCCAGCAGTCACCACAGCGGGAGGGAGACCCAGTACTTC.

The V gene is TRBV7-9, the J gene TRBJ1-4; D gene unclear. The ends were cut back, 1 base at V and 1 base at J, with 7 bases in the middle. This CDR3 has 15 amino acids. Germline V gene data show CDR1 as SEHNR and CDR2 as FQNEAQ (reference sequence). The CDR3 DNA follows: TGTGCCAGCAGCTTAGGGAGGGAAACTAATGAAAAACTGTTTTTT. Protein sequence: CASSLGRETNEKLFF.

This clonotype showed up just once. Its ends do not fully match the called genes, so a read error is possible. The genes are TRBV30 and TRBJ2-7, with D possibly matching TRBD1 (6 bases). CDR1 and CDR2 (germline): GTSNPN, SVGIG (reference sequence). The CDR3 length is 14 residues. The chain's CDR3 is CTWSVSLGGYEQYF. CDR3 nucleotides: TGTACCTGGAGTGTATCTCTAGGGGGCTACGAGCAGTACTTC.

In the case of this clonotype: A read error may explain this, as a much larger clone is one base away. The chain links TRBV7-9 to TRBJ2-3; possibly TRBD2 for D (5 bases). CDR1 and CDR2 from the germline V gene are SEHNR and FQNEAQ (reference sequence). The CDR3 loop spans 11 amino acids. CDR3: CVSSRGWTQYF. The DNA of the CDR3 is TGTGTCAGCAGCCGCGGGTGGACGCAGTATTTT.

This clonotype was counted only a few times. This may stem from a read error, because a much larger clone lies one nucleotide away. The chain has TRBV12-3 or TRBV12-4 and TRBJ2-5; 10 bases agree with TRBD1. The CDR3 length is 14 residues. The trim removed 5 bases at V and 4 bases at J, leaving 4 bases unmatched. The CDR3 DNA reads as TGTGCCAGCAGTGACGACAGGGGGCTAGAGACCCAGTACTTC. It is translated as CASSDDRGLETQYF.

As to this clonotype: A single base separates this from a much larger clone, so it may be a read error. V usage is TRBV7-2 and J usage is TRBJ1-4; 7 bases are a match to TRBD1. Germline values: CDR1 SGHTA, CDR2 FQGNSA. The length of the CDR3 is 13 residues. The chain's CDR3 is CASSLEGAEKLLF. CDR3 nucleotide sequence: TGTGCCAGCAGCTTAGAGGGGGCTGAAAAACTGCTTTTT.

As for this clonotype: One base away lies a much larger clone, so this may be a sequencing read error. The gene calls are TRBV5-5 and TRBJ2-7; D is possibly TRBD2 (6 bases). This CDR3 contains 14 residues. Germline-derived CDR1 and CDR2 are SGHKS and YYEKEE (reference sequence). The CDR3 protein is CASSLIAGPYERYF. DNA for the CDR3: TGTGCCAGCAGCTTAATTGCGGGACCATACGAGCGGTACTTC.

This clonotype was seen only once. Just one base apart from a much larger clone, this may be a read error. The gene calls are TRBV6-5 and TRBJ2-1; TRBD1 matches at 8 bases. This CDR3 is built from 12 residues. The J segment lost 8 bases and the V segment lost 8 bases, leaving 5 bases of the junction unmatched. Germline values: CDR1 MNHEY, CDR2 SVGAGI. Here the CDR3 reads CASHGQGDEQFF. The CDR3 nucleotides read TGTGCCAGCCACGGACAGGGAGATGAGCAGTTCTTC.

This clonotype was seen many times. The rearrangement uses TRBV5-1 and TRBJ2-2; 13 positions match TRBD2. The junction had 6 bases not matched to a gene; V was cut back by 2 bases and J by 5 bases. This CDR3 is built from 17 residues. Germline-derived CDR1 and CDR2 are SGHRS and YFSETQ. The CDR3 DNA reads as TGCGCCAGCAGCTTCCGACTAGCGGGAGGAACAACCGGGGAGCTGTTTTTT. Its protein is CASSFRLAGGTTGELFF.

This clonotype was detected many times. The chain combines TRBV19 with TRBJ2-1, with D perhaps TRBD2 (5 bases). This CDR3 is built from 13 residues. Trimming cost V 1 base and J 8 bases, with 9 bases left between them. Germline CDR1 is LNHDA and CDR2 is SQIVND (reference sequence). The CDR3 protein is CASSIVGGDEQFF. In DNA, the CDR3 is TGTGCCAGTAGTATAGTTGGAGGCGATGAGCAGTTCTTC.

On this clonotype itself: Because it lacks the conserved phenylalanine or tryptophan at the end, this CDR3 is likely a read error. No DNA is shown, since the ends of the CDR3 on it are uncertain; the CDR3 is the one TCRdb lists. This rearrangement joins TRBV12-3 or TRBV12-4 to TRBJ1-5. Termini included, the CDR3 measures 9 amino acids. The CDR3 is CASSLVSGV.

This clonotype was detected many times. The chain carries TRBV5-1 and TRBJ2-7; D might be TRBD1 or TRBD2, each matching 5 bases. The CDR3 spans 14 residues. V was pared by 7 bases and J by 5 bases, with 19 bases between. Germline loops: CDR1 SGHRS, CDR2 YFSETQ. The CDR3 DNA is TGCGCCAGCGGCCGCGGGCAGGGTTCGAACGAGCAGTACTTC. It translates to CASGRGQGSNEQYF.

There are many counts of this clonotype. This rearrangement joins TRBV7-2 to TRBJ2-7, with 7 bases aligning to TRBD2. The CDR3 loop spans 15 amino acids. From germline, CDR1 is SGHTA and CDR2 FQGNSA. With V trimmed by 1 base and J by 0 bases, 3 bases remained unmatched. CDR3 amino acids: CASSLVGEGSYEQYF. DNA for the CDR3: TGTGCCAGCAGCTTAGTTGGGGAGGGCTCCTACGAGCAGTACTTC.

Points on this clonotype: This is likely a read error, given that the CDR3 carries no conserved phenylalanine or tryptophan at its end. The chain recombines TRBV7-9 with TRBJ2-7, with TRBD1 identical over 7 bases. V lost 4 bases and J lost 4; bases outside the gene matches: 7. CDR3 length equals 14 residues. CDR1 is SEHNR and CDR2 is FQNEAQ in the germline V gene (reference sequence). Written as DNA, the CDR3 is TGTGCCAGCAGCTCACTAGGGGGCAGGTACGAGCAGTACCTC. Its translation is CASSSLGGRYEQYL.

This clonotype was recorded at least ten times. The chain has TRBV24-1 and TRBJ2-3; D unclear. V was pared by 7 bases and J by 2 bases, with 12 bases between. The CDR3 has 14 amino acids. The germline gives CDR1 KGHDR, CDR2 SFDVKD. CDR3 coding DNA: TGTGCCACCAGCGGTGCACGGGTCACAGATACGCAGTATTTT. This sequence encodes CATSGARVTDTQYF.